This TCR beta chain was observed in a study of T cells in Graves' hyperthyroidism and ophthalmopathy. From RNA transcripts, TCR beta CDR3 regions were amplified. Using the HTBI primer set, a first-round RT-PCR was run on the TCR CDR3. MiXCR, applied by TCRdb to the multiplex PCR reads, yields one record per CDR3 protein. The sample shows approximately 500,000 distinct CDR3 sequences, about 45% of them seen only once. It was uncontrolled infection, other autoimmune disease, pregnancy or lactation that excluded patients. The receptor was isolated from a young woman with Graves' hyperthyroidism. The sequencing sample was made of peripheral blood or thyroid tissue (not recorded which).

The CDR3 region is CASSVGPLAETQYF. As DNA, the CDR3 is TGTGCCAGCAGTGTCGGGCCCCTCGCCGAGACCCAGTACTTC. The chain has TRBV2 and TRBJ2-5; no definite D call. The germline V gene has CDR1 SNHLY and CDR2 FYNNEI. CDR3 length equals 14 residues. V lost 4 bases and J lost 5, with 14 bases in between.